The entry below gives a single T cell receptor (beta chain) sequence along with its context. Its antigen is undetermined. This CDR3 contains 15 residues. CDR1 is SGHVS, CDR2 FNYEAQ, per germline. J lost 3 bases, V lost 2 bases, and 7 bases had no gene match. These data belong to a study of long-term antiretroviral therapy in people with HIV. Study observations and caveats: ART adherence, viral resistance and therapy changes were undocumented.

They ran version v3.0 of the immunoSEQ assay at survey level. The data were produced by immunoSEQ multiplex PCR, yet TCRdb's version contains in-frame clones alone and is incomplete. The data hold 30,000 to 35,000 clones, with about 94% observed a single time. V usage is TRBV7-6 and J usage is TRBJ2-7; TRBD2 matches 7 bases. The sequencing used unsorted PBMCs, collected about 5.1 years after starting antiretroviral therapy. The TCR comes from a woman between 50 and 59 years old with HIV. This CDR3 is CASSLFTGGGYEQYF. CDR3 sequence (DNA): TGTGCCAGCAGCTTATTCACGGGGGGAGGCTACGAGCAGTACTTC.